This entry describes one T cell receptor beta chain. The sample holds many counts of this clonotype. It lacks a known antigen. No base quality values were provided; no much bigger clone lies one nucleotide off. This sample was taken from a study of HIV-infected patients and healthy controls (dated by TCRdb to between 2012 and 2015). The junction shows trimming of 6 bases on V and 2 bases on J, and the gene matches do not reach 4 bases of it. The CDR3 covers 14 residues, taking in both the cysteine and the phenylalanine. Kept here is only the CDR3 DNA, which spans 42 bases and is read in frame from base 1. CDR1 and CDR2 were assigned from the germline V gene as SNHLY and FYNNEI. The library was generated by 5' RACE. The sample was run on an Illumina MiSeq. The public reads were reprocessed in TCRdb via fastp at Q25 and MiXCR, keeping in-frame beta chains. Entries that share a CDR3 protein sequence are merged under the most common genes and DNA. Counted in this sample were about 18,000 distinct CDR3 sequences; roughly 19% of them appeared once. Approximately 35% of the sample goes to the ten largest clones.

The rearrangement joined TRBV2 to TRBJ1-2, with 9 bases in between that match TRBD1. The sequence derives from a human donor in good health. Sequenced: CD8+ T cells from blood. CDR3 region: CASRADRGNYGYTF. At the DNA level, the sequence is TGTGCCAGCAGGGCCGACAGGGGGAACTATGGCTACACCTTC.